These 7 T cell receptor beta chains originate from one sample sequenced in a study of glioma-infiltrating T cells. Using RNA template, CDR3s of TCR alpha and beta were amplified with iRepertoire arm-PCR. In TCRdb, the multiplex PCR reads were re-called with MiXCR into one record per CDR3 protein. The sample yields fewer than 55,000 distinct CDR3 sequences, approximately 20% seen once. Sequenced material: glioma tissue, nonneoplastic brain tissue, or PBMCs (not recorded which). The source of these receptors is a human donor with low-grade glioma or glioblastoma, undergoing nonglioma brain surgery, or in good health (not recorded which).

This clonotype has only a few counts. CDR3 DNA: TGTGCCAGCAGCTCTGAGCCGGGAGGATACTACGAGCAGTACTTC. Its translation is CASSSEPGGYYEQYF. The V gene is TRBV7-2, the J gene TRBJ2-7, with 7 bases identical to TRBD2. V trimming: 4 bases; J trimming: 3 bases; junction bases outside the gene matches: 9. Germline V gene data show CDR1 as SGHTA and CDR2 as FQGNSA. This CDR3 has 15 residues.

A remark on this clonotype: One end of the junction does not line up with germline, which may come from a read error. The chain is built from TRBV28 and TRBJ1-1; the D gene is possibly TRBD1 (6 bases). The CDR3 is 15 amino acids. Germline V lookup: CDR1 MDHEN, CDR2 SYDVKM. The CDR3 coding sequence is TGTGCCAGCAGTTTCAGGGGTTACACCCCCACTGAAGCTTTCTTC. Translated, it gives CASSFRGYTPTEAFF. The whole variable domain, remainder taken from reference TRBV28 and TRBJ1-1, is DVKVTQSSRYLVKRTGEKVFLECVQDMDHENMFWYRQDPGLGLRLIYFSYDVKMKEKGDIPEGYSVSREKKERFSLILESASTNQTSMYLCASSFRGYTPTEAFFGQGTRLTVV.

This clonotype was seen a few times. V usage is TRBV5-4 and J usage is TRBJ1-2; TRBD1 matches at 10 bases. Germline V gene sequence: CDR1 SGHNT, CDR2 YYREEE (reference sequence). This CDR3 comprises 15 residues. V was pared by 5 bases and J by 6 bases, with 10 bases of the junction left unmatched. CDR3 loop: CASRRPGTGDHGYTF. CDR3 DNA: TGTGCCAGCAGACGTCCCGGGACAGGGGATCATGGCTACACCTTC.

This clonotype was seen many times. CDR3 sequence (DNA): TGTGCCAGCAGCTTCGGGGCGTCCTACAATGAGCAGTTCTTC. Translating gives CASSFGASYNEQFF. The chain carries TRBV7-8 and TRBJ2-1; D possibly uses TRBD1 or TRBD2 (5 bases each). Germline-derived CDR1 and CDR2 are SGHVS and FQNEAQ. V shed 3 bases and J shed 1 base, with 7 bases lying between them. The CDR3 extends over 14 amino acids.

In this sample, this clonotype turned up many times. The chain joins TRBV10-3 to TRBJ2-7; the D is unclear. Germline CDR1 is ENHRY and CDR2 is SYGVKD. The CDR3 spans 12 residues. Trimming took 0 bases from V and 5 from J, leaving 5 bases between them. The CDR3 region is CAISESWDEQYF. Here the CDR3 DNA reads TGTGCCATCAGTGAGTCCTGGGACGAGCAGTACTTC.

This clonotype was seen at least ten times. The V and J genes are TRBV24-1 and TRBJ2-6, with TRBD1 identical over 7 bases. CDR1 is KGHDR, CDR2 SFDVKD, per germline. With 6 bases clipped from V and 2 bases from J, the junction kept 0 bases outside the gene matches. This CDR3 comprises 14 residues. The CDR3 DNA follows: TGTGCCACCAGTCAGGGGGCTGGGGCCAACGTCCTGACTTTC. Its protein is CATSQGAGANVLTF.

This chain uses TRBV7-7 with TRBJ2-5, with 8 bases fitting TRBD2. The CDR3 covers 18 residues. V trimming: 1 base; J trimming: 0 bases; junction bases outside the gene matches: 10. CDR1 is SSHAT and CDR2 is FNYEAQ in the germline V gene (reference sequence). CDR3 bases: TGTGCCAGCAGCTTAGTTGCGTCGGGGGGGGCGTACCAAGAGACCCAGTACTTC. This codes for CASSLVASGGAYQETQYF.